The T cell receptor (beta chain) under discussion was sequenced for a study of early T cells in non-severe SARS-CoV-2 infection. The overall study: Sequencing used unsorted whole-blood bulk RNA, so chains lack pairing.

Notes on the study in general: Database matching using VDJdb favored anti-spike CD8 responses, with private and CD4 specificities left missing.

Unique molecular identifiers (one per individual cDNA molecule) were attached. TCRdb ran MiXCR on the 5' RACE reads and lists one entry per CDR3 protein. The data contain fewer than 95,000 distinct CDR3 sequences, roughly 15% of them singletons. This clonotype was found many times. Its antigen is not known. The CDR3 sequence is 14 residues long. The germline V gene has CDR1 SEHNR and CDR2 FQNEAQ (reference sequence). The V gene lost 5 bases and the J gene lost 7 bases, with 17 bases spanning the gap. This TCR was recovered from an adult who was a healthcare worker with PCR-confirmed SARS-CoV-2 infection or an uninfected control (not recorded which). This material consisted of whole blood, taken at baseline. The chain joins TRBV7-9 to TRBJ1-2, with D tentatively TRBD1 (6 bases). CDR3 loop: CASSPEGGIGGYTF. Written as DNA, the CDR3 is TGTGCCAGCAGCCCGGAGGGGGGGATCGGTGGCTACACCTTC.